These 19 T cell receptor beta chains came from one sample sequenced in a study of blood T cell repertoires in COVID-19. Clones were read by immunoSEQ multiplex PCR, and TCRdb kept only the in-frame ones, dropping some. The data show some 120,000 clones, about 86% seen once. What was sequenced was peripheral blood. The receptors were sampled from a woman aged 45-59 years with acute or convalescent COVID-19.

The chain combines TRBV2 with TRBJ1-2; 8 nucleotides agree with TRBD1. Losses at the gene ends were 5 bases for V and 4 bases for J; bases not matched to a gene: 6. The germline CDR1 and CDR2 sequences are SNHLY and FYNNEI. This CDR3 spans 14 amino acids. In nucleotides, the CDR3 is TGTGCCAGCAGTCTGGACAGGGAGGGCTATGGCTACACCTTC. Translating gives CASSLDREGYGYTF. Using reference TRBV2 and TRBJ1-2 for the parts outside the CDR3, the full variable domain is EPEVTQTPSHQVTQMGQEVILRCVPISNHLYFYWYRQILGQKVEFLVSFYNNEISEKSEIFDDQFSVERPDGSNFTLKIRSTKLEDSAMYFCASSLDREGYGYTFGSGTRLTVV.

The chain couples TRBV18 to TRBJ2-7; TRBD1 agrees at 7 bases. The CDR3 loop spans 12 amino acids. V was pared by 3 bases and J by 6 bases, with 2 bases of the junction left unmatched. Per the germline V gene, CDR1 is KGHSH and CDR2 is LQKENI. CDR3 sequence reads: CASSPTGFEQYF. DNA of the CDR3: TGTGCCAGCTCACCGACAGGGTTCGAGCAGTACTTC.

The chain employs TRBV5-1 and TRBJ2-3; tentative D call: TRBD1 (5 bases). CDR3 length equals 14 residues. In germline, CDR1 is SGHRS, CDR2 YFSETQ. Trimming left V 2 bases short and J 2 bases short, with 9 bases between. The CDR3 nucleotides read TGCGCCAGCAGCTTAGGGGAATTCACAGATACGCAGTATTTT. Translated, it gives CASSLGEFTDTQYF. Supplemented by reference TRBV5-1 and TRBJ2-3, the full variable domain reads KAGVTQTPRYLIKTRGQQVTLSCSPISGHRSVSWYQQTPGQGLQFLFEYFSETQRNKGNFPGRFSGRQFSNSRSEMNVSTLELGDSALYLCASSLGEFTDTQYFGPGTRLTVL.

The J gene is TRBJ2-1, the V gene TRBV3-1 (or the pseudogene TRBV3-2), with 10 bases lining up with TRBD2. The ends lost 3 bases at V and 0 bases at J; junction bases unmatched: 8. The CDR3 sequence is 18 residues long. Germline V gene data show CDR1 as LGHDT and CDR2 as YNNKEL (reference sequence). The CDR3 sequence: CASSHYAGLASSYNEQFF. CDR3 nucleotide sequence: TGTGCCAGCAGCCATTACGCGGGACTAGCGAGCTCCTACAATGAGCAGTTCTTC.

This clone was seen just once. The chain carries TRBV13 and TRBJ1-3; 9 positions match TRBD1. Germline V lookup: CDR1 PRHDT, CDR2 FYEKMQ (reference sequence). The CDR3 is 18 residues long. The V segment lost 1 base and the J segment 3 bases; nucleotides outside the gene matches: 10. CDR3 sequence (DNA): TGTGCCAGCAGCTTAGCAACCGGGACAGGGTCGAGTGGAAACACCATATATTTT. Translated: CASSLATGTGSSGNTIYF.

The chain recombines TRBV19 with TRBJ1-5; tentative D call: TRBD1 (5 bases). Germline CDR1 LNHDA, CDR2 SQIVND (reference sequence). This CDR3 has 13 residues. V lost 6 bases, J lost 4 bases, and 10 bases lay in between. CDR3 bases: TGTGCCAGTAGAGACAGAACTAATCAGCCCCAGCATTTT. Protein: CASRDRTNQPQHF.

The V and J genes are TRBV5-1 and TRBJ1-4; no clear D gene. Germline V gene data show CDR1 as SGHRS and CDR2 as YFSETQ. The V and J ends lost 0 bases and 3 bases respectively, with 9 bases between them. The CDR3 has 15 residues. The CDR3 sequence: CASSLAAGPNEKLFF. The CDR3 DNA reads TGCGCCAGCAGCTTGGCCGCGGGTCCTAATGAAAAACTGTTTTTT. Full variable domain (remainder filled in from reference TRBV5-1 and TRBJ1-4): KAGVTQTPRYLIKTRGQQVTLSCSPISGHRSVSWYQQTPGQGLQFLFEYFSETQRNKGNFPGRFSGRQFSNSRSEMNVSTLELGDSALYLCASSLAAGPNEKLFFGSGTQLSVL.

The chain recombines TRBV6-1 with TRBJ2-5; TRBD2 agrees at 12 bases. CDR3 length: 17 residues. With 1 base clipped from V and 5 bases from J, the junction kept 8 bases outside the gene matches. Germline CDR1 and CDR2: MNHNS and SASEGT. The CDR3 DNA is TGTGCCAGCAGTGAAGGGCTAGCGGGGGGGTCAGGGGAGACCCAGTACTTC. Encoded protein: CASSEGLAGGSGETQYF.

This clone was detected only once. This rearrangement joins TRBV12-5 to TRBJ1-1; 8 bases align to TRBD1. Looked up from germline, CDR1 is LGHNT and CDR2 is FRNRAP. The CDR3 has 13 amino acids. Losses at the gene ends were 1 base for V and 7 bases for J; bases not matched to a gene: 2. The CDR3, as DNA: TGTGCTAGTGGTTTGGCAGGGGGCATTGAAGCTTTCTTT. Translated: CASGLAGGIEAFF.

The chain combines TRBV15 with TRBJ1-1; D is possibly TRBD1 (6 bases). The CDR3 is made up of 16 amino acids. Trimming left V 0 bases short and J 4 bases short, with 15 bases between. Germline-derived CDR1 and CDR2 are LNHNV and YYDKDF (reference sequence). The chain's CDR3 is CATSRELGRGATEAFF. The CDR3 DNA is TGTGCCACCAGCAGAGAGCTCGGGAGGGGGGCCACTGAAGCTTTCTTT.

CDR3 nucleotides: TGTGCCCGACAGGCTCTCTCTGGAAACACCATATATTTT. Encoded protein: CARQALSGNTIYF. This chain joins TRBV30 and TRBJ1-3, with D possibly matching TRBD1 (6 bases). V was pared by 8 bases and J by 0 bases, with 11 bases between. Germline assignment: CDR1 GTSNPN and CDR2 SVGIG (reference sequence). The CDR3 consists of 13 residues.

CDR3 in DNA: TGTGCCAGCAGTGGCAGAACAAATTCACCCCTCCACTTT. This sequence encodes CASSGRTNSPLHF. The rearrangement joins TRBV25-1 to TRBJ1-6; no firm D call. The CDR3 runs to 13 residues. Germline V gene lookup returns CDR1 MGHDK and CDR2 SYGVNS. Trimming cost V 4 bases and J 7 bases, with 8 bases left between them.

The V call is TRBV7-9, the J call TRBJ2-1; D not resolved. This CDR3 region has 15 residues. V lost 2 bases to trimming and J lost 6 bases, with 14 bases between them. From germline, CDR1 is SEHNR and CDR2 FQNEAQ (reference sequence). Here the CDR3 reads CASSLTDTPSNEQFF. In DNA, the CDR3 is TGTGCCAGCAGCTTAACTGACACTCCCTCCAATGAGCAGTTCTTC.

This clone was detected once. J is TRBJ1-1 and V is TRBV19, with D possibly matching TRBD1 (6 bases). Germline loops: CDR1 LNHDA, CDR2 SQIVND (reference sequence). This CDR3 has 12 amino acids. The V end was cut by 7 bases, the J end by 5 bases, with 11 bases between. The CDR3 DNA sequence: TGTGCCAGTACGTTCAGGGGAACTGAAGCTTTCTTT. Its translation is CASTFRGTEAFF.

The chain couples TRBV18 to TRBJ1-4; 8 bases agree with TRBD1. The CDR3 runs to 14 residues. With V trimmed by 3 bases and J by 7 bases, 4 bases remained unmatched. From germline, CDR1 is KGHSH and CDR2 LQKENI. As DNA, the CDR3 is TGTGCCAGCTCACCGCAGGGGGCTGCTGAAAAACTGTTTTTT. Translated, it gives CASSPQGAAEKLFF.

Comments on this clone: This sample also contains other DNA sequences that code for the same CDR3. This chain connects TRBV7-8 to TRBJ1-2; 8 nucleotides align to TRBD1. Trimming at V came to 4 bases and at J to 4 bases, leaving 5 bases not matched to a gene. The germline gives CDR1 SGHVS, CDR2 FQNEAQ. The CDR3 has 14 residues. For the CDR3, the DNA is TGTGCCAGCAGCTCCGGACAGGGAAGCTATGGCTACACCTTC. This translates into CASSSGQGSYGYTF.

The V and J genes are TRBV19 and TRBJ1-5; a possible D gene is TRBD1 (5 bases). V was shortened by 5 bases and J by 0 bases, with 11 bases between the two germline ends. Looked up from germline, CDR1 is LNHDA and CDR2 is SQIVND (reference sequence). The CDR3 consists of 15 residues. The CDR3 nucleotides are TGTGCCAGTAGTGCACAGGCGAATAGCAATCAGCCCCAGCATTTT. This encodes CASSAQANSNQPQHF.

The V and J genes are TRBV6-6 and TRBJ1-2; D may be TRBD1 (5 bases). Germline values: CDR1 MNHNY, CDR2 SVGAGI (reference sequence). The CDR3 has 15 residues. Trimming pared 7 bases from V and 0 bases from J, leaving 15 bases between. CDR3 region: CASTWAGHSNYGYTF. As DNA, the CDR3 is TGTGCCAGCACCTGGGCAGGGCACTCTAACTATGGCTACACCTTC.

This chain joins TRBV19 and TRBJ2-1; TRBD2 agrees at 10 bases. From germline, CDR1 is LNHDA and CDR2 SQIVND (reference sequence). The CDR3 covers 15 residues. The J segment lost 5 bases and the V segment lost 10 bases, leaving 11 bases of the junction unmatched. The CDR3: CATKLSSGGNNEQFF. CDR3 in DNA: TGTGCCACCAAACTCTCTAGCGGGGGCAACAATGAGCAGTTCTTC. The full variable domain, with the rest looked up from reference TRBV19 and TRBJ2-1, is DGGITQSPKYLFRKEGQNVTLSCEQNLNHDAMYWYRQDPGQGLRLIYYSQIVNDFQKGDIAEGYSVSREKKESFPLTVTSAQKNPTAFYLCATKLSSGGNNEQFFGPGTRLTVL.